A single T cell receptor beta chain is shown here with its context. The source of the sample is a study of blood T cell repertoires in COVID-19. On the study more broadly: Italy, Spain and the United States were the sources of the convalescent and acute COVID-19 samples. PBMCs, B-cell-depleted T cells, or T cells provided the cDNA or gDNA that made up the material.

Study processing details: Quantification of nucleated cells was approximated via reference gene primer amplification. This table comes from immunoSEQ multiplex PCR, and its TCRdb copy is limited to in-frame clones, with some not included. Clone size and the V and J calls come from that table; the DNA yielded D and trimming. The data contain fewer than 100,000 clones, roughly 91% of them singletons. The CDR3 totals 15 residues. Trimming at V came to 0 bases and at J to 11 bases, leaving 9 bases not matched to a gene. Looked up from germline, CDR1 is SGHKS and CDR2 is YYEKEE (reference sequence). The genes are TRBV5-5 and TRBJ1-1; TRBD1 matches at 11 bases. This receptor was obtained from a woman of 80 years or more with acute or convalescent COVID-19. The sample consisted of peripheral blood. The CDR3 sequence: CASSLDGQGASSAFF. As DNA, the CDR3 is TGTGCCAGCAGCTTGGATGGACAGGGGGCGAGTAGTGCTTTCTTT.